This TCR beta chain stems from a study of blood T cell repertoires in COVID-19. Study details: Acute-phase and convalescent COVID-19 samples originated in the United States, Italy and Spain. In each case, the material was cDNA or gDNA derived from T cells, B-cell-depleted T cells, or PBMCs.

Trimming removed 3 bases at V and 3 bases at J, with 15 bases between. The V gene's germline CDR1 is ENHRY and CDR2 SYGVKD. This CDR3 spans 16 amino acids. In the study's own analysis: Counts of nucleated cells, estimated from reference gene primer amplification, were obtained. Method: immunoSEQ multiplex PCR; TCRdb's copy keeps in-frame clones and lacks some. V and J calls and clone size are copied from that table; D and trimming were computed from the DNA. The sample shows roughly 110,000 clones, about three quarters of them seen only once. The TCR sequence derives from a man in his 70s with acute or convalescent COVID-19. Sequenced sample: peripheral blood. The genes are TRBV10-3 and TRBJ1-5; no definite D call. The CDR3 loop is CAISDNFLNPNQPQHF. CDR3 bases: TGTGCCATCAGTGATAACTTCCTGAACCCCAATCAGCCCCAGCATTTT.